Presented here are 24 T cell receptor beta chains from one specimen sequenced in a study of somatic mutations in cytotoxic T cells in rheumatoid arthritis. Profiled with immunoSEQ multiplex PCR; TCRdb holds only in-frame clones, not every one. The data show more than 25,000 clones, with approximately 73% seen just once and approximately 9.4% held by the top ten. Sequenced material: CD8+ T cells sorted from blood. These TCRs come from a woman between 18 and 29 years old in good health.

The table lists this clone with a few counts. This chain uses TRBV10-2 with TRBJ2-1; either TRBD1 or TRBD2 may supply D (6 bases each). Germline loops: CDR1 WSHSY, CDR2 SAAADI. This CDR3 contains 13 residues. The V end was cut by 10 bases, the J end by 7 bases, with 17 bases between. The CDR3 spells CAISGAIGNEQFF. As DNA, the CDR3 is TGCGCCATTTCGGGGGCCATCGGGAATGAGCAGTTCTTC.

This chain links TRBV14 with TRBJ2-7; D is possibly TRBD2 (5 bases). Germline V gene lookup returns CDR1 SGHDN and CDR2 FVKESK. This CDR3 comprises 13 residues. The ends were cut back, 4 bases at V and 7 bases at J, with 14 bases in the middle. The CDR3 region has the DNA TGTGCCAGCAGCCGCGGACTCCTTTTTGAGCAGTACTTC. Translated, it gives CASSRGLLFEQYF. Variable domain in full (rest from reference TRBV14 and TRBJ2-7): EAGVTQFPSHSVIEKGQTVTLRCDPISGHDNLYWYRRVMGKEIKFLLHFVKESKQDESGMPNNRFLAERTGGTYSTLKVQPAELEDSGVYFCASSRGLLFEQYFGPGTRLTVT.

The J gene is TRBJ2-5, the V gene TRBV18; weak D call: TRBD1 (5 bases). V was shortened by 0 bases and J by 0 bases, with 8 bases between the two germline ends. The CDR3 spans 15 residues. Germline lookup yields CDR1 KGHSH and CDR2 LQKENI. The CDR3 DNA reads TGTGCCAGCTCACCACCTGGGGCAGACCAAGAGACCCAGTACTTC. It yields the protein CASSPPGADQETQYF.

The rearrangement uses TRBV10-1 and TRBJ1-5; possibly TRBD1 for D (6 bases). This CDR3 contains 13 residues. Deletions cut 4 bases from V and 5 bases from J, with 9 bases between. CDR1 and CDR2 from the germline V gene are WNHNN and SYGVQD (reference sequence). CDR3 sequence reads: CASSGGGDQPQHF. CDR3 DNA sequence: TGCGCCAGCAGTGGGGGGGGCGATCAGCCCCAGCATTTT.

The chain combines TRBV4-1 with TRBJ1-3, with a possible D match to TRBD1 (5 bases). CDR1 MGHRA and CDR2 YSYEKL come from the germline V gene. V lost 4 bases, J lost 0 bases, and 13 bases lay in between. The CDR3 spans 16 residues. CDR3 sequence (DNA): TGCGCCAGCAGCCCGGGACCGTCCGACTCTGGAAACACCATATATTTT. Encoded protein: CASSPGPSDSGNTIYF.

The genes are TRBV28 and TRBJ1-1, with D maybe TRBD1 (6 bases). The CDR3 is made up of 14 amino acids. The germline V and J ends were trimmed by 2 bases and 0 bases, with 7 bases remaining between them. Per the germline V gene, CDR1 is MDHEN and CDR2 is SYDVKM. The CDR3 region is CASSLDRLNTEAFF. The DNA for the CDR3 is TGTGCCAGCAGTTTAGACAGGTTGAACACTGAAGCTTTCTTT.

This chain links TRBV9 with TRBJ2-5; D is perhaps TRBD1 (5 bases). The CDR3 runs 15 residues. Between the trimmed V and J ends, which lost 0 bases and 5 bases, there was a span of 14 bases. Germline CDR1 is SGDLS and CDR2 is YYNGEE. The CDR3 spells CASSVGRAGSETQYF. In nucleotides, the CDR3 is TGTGCCAGCAGCGTAGGCCGGGCAGGGTCTGAGACCCAGTACTTC.

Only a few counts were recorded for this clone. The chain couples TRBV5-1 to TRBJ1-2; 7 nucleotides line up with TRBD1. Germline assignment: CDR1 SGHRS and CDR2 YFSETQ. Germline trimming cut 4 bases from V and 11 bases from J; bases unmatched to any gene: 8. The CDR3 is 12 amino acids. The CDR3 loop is CASSPTGAGYTF. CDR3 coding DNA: TGCGCCAGCAGCCCCACAGGGGCGGGGTACACCTTC.

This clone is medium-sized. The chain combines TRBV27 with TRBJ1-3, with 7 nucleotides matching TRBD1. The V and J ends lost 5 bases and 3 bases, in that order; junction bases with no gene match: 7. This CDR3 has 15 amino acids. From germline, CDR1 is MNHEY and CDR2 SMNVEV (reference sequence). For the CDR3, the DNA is TGTGCCAGCAGTCCCCAGGGGACAGATGGAAACACCATATATTTT. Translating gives CASSPQGTDGNTIYF.

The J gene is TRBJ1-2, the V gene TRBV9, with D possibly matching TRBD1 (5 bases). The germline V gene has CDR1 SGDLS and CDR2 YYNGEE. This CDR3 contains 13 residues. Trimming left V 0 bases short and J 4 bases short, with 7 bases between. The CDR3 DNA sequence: TGTGCCAGCAGCGTAGCTCAGGGCTATGGCTACACCTTC. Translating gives CASSVAQGYGYTF.

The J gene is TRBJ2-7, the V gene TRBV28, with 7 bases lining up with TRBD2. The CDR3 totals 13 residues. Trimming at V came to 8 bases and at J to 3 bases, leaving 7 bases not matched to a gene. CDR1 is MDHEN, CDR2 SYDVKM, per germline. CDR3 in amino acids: CASRGEGFYEQYF. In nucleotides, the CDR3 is TGTGCCAGCCGAGGGGAGGGTTTCTACGAGCAGTACTTC.

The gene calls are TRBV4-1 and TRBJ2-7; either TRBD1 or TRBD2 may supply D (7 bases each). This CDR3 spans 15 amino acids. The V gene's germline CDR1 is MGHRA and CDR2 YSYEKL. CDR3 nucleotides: TGCGCCAACAGCCAAGTGGCAGGGGGAGGGTACGAGCAGTACGTC. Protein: CANSQVAGGGYEQYV.

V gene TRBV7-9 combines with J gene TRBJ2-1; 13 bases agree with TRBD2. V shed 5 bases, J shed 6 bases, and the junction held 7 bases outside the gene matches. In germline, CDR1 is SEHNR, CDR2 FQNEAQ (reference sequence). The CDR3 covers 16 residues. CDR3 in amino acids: CASSAPTSGRVNEQFF. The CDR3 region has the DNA TGTGCCAGCAGCGCACCTACTAGCGGGAGGGTCAATGAGCAGTTCTTC. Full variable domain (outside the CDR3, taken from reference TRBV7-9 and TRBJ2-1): DTGVSQNPRHKITKRGQNVTFRCDPISEHNRLYWYRQTLGQGPEFLTYFQNEAQLEKSRLLSDRFSAERPKGSFSTLEIQRTEQGDSAMYLCASSAPTSGRVNEQFFGPGTRLTVL.

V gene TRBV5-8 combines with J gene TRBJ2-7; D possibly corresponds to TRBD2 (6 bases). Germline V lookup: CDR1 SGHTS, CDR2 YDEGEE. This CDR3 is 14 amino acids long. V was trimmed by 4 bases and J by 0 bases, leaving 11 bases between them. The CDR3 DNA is TGTGCCAGCAGCCCACCCGGGGGCTCCTACGAGCAGTACTTC. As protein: CASSPPGGSYEQYF.

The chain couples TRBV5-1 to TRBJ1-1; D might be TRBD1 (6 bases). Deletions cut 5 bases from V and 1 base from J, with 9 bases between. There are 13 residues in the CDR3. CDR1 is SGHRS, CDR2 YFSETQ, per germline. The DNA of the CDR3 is TGCGCCAGCAGTCCGACAGGGAACACTGAAGCTTTCTTT. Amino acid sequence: CASSPTGNTEAFF.

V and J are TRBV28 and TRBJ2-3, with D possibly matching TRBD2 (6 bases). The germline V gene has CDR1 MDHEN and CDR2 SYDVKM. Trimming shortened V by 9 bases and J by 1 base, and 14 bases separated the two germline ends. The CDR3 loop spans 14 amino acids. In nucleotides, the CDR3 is TGTGCCAGTAGTGGGAGGCGGGGCACAGATACGCAGTATTTT. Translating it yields CASSGRRGTDTQYF.

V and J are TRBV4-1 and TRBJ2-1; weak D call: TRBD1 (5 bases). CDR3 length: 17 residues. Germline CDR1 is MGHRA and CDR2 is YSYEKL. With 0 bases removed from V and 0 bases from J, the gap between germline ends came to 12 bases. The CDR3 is CASSQEGPTSSYNEQFF. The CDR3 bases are TGCGCCAGCAGCCAAGAGGGGCCTACGAGCTCCTACAATGAGCAGTTCTTC.

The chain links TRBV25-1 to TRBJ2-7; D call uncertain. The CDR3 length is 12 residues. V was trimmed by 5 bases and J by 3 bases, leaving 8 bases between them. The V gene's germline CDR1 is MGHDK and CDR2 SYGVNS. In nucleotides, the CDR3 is TGTGCCAGCAGTTTAACCCTCTACGAGCAGTACTTC. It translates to CASSLTLYEQYF.

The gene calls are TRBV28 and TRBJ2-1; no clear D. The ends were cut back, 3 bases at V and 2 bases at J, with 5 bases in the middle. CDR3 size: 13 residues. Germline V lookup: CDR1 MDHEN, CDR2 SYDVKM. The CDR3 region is CASSFQTYNEQFF. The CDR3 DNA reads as TGTGCCAGCAGTTTCCAGACCTACAATGAGCAGTTCTTC.

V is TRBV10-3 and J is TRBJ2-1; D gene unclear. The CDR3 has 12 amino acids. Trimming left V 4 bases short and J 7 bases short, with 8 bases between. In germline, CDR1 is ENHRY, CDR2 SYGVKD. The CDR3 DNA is TGTGCCATCAGTGTCCGGAAGAATGAGCAGTTCTTC. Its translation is CAISVRKNEQFF.

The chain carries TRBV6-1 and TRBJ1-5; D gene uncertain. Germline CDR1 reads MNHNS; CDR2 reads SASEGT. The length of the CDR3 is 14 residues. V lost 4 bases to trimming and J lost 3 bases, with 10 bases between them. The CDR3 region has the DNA TGTGCCAGCAGTGGACGGGAGATCAATCAGCCCCAGCATTTT. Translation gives CASSGREINQPQHF.

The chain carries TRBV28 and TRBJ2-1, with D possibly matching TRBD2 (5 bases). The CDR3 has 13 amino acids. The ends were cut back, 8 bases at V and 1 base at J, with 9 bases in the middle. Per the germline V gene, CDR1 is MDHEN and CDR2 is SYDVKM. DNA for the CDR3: TGTGCCAGCGGACTTCAGTCCTACAATGAGCAGTTCTTC. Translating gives CASGLQSYNEQFF.

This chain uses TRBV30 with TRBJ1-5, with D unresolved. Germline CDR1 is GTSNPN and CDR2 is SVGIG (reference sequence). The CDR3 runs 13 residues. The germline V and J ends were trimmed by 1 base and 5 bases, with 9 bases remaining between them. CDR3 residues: CAWSEGHYQPQHF. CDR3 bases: TGTGCCTGGAGTGAGGGCCATTATCAGCCCCAGCATTTT. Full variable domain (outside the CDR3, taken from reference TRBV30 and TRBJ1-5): SQTIHQWPATLVQPVGSPLSLECTVEGTSNPNLYWYRQAAGRGLQLLFYSVGIGQISSEVPQNLSASRPQDRQFILSSKKLLLSDSGFYLCAWSEGHYQPQHFGDGTRLSIL.

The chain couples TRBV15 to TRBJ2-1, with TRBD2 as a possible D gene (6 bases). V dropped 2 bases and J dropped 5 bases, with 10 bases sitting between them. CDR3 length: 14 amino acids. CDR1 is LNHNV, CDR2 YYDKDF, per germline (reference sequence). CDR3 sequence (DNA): TGTGCCACCAGCAGACCGGGACTGCACAATGAGCAGTTCTTC. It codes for CATSRPGLHNEQFF.